The rows below give T cell receptor beta chains drawn from one sample of a study of Graves' ophthalmopathy and Graves' hyperthyroidism. TCRdb re-analysed the multiplex PCR reads in MiXCR, keeping a single row per CDR3 protein. The table has hundreds of thousands of distinct CDR3 sequences, around 50% seen once. The specimen sequenced was peripheral blood. Receptor source: an adult man with Graves' ophthalmopathy. The CDR3 runs from the conserved cysteine through the conserved F or W. The D gene is left open where the match is weak. Not every row has a clone size; where given, it reads once, few, many or a size class.

>TRBV19|TRBJ2-7|.|.
TGTGCCAGTAGTATAGGAGATAACTACGAGCAGTACTTC
CASSIGDNYEQYF
>TRBV24-1|TRBJ1-5|.|.
TGTGCCACCAGTGATGGGGACAAGGGAACGCAGCCCCAGCATTTT
CATSDGDKGTQPQHF
>TRBV29-1|TRBJ2-7|.|.
TGCAGCGCCGGACGGTACACCTACGAGCAGTACTTC
CSAGRYTYEQYF
>TRBV7-2|TRBJ1-3|TRBD1|few
TGTGCCAGCAGCTTACAGAGGGGGCCCGGAAACACCATATATTTT
CASSLQRGPGNTIYF
>TRBV5-1|TRBJ2-7|TRBD1|.
TGCGCCAGCAGCTTGGGAAACCGGGACAGGAACTACGAGCAGTACTTC
CASSLGNRDRNYEQYF
>TRBV5-8|TRBJ1-2|.|.
TGTGCCAGCAGCTTAGTGCAAGACTATGGCTACACCTTC
CASSLVQDYGYTF
>TRBV3-1|TRBJ2-5|.|few
TGTGCCAGCAGCCACGGGGACACGCGTCAAGAGACCCAGTACTTC
CASSHGDTRQETQYF
>TRBV10-2|TRBJ2-5|TRBD1|.
TGCGCCAGCAGTCAGGGGGCCGTGGAGACCCAGTACTTC
CASSQGAVETQYF
>TRBV25-1|TRBJ2-7|.|.
TGTGCCAGCAGTGAGGGGCGAGGGGAGCAGTACTTC
CASSEGRGEQYF
>TRBV12-3/TRBV12-4|TRBJ1-5|.|few
TGTGCCAGCAGCCTCCCAGGGAAGAGCAATCAGCCCCAGCATTTT
CASSLPGKSNQPQHF
>TRBV10-2|TRBJ2-5|TRBD2|.
TGTGCTAGCAGCTTAGAATGGGACTATGAGACCCAGTACTTC
CASSLEWDYETQYF
>TRBV5-1|TRBJ2-7|.|.
TGCGCCAGCAGCTTGGAGGGCGGGAAAACATCCTACGAGCAGTACTTC
CASSLEGGKTSYEQYF
>TRBV7-2|TRBJ1-5|TRBD1|few
TGTGCCAGCAGCTTAGGGGGGACAGGCAATCAGCCCCAGCATTTT
CASSLGGTGNQPQHF
>TRBV7-3|TRBJ2-7|.|.
TGTGCCAGCAGCTTTCAACCCGGACGGTCCTACGAGCAGTACTTC
CASSFQPGRSYEQYF